Detailed here is one TCR beta chain. The record originates from a study of T cell repertoires in ileal Crohn's disease. Produced via immunoSEQ multiplex PCR; TCRdb's table is partial and in-frame only. The profile shows 8,000 or so clones, 75% to 85% of them singletons. The CDR3 has 15 residues. Trimming left V 0 bases short and J 1 base short, with 8 bases between. Germline loops: CDR1 MNHNY, CDR2 SVGAGI (reference sequence). Time point here: inflamed ileum from the surgical specimen. The chain links TRBV6-6 to TRBJ2-3; perhaps TRBD2 as D (5 bases). The sample comprised ileal tissue. This TCR came from an adult with Crohn's disease. The CDR3 coding sequence is TGTGCCAGCAGTTACTCGAGGGATGGCACAGATACGCAGTATTTT. Translation gives CASSYSRDGTDTQYF.